This T cell receptor (beta chain) was retrieved from a study of T cell responses to AZD1222 COVID-19 vaccine. The data were produced by immunoSEQ multiplex PCR, yet TCRdb's version contains in-frame clones alone and is incomplete. Of approximately 130,000 clones listed, approximately 85% are singletons. The CDR3 length is 12 residues. Trimming left V 3 bases short and J 6 bases short, with 6 bases between. Germline lookup yields CDR1 MNHEY and CDR2 SMNVEV (reference sequence). The specimen comprised peripheral blood, sampled on day 0 of AZD1222 vaccination. This sequence originates from an adult in good health. V is TRBV27 and J is TRBJ1-5; D is unclear. CDR3: CASSFVGQPQHF. As DNA, the CDR3 is TGTGCCAGCAGTTTTGTAGGTCAGCCCCAGCATTTT.